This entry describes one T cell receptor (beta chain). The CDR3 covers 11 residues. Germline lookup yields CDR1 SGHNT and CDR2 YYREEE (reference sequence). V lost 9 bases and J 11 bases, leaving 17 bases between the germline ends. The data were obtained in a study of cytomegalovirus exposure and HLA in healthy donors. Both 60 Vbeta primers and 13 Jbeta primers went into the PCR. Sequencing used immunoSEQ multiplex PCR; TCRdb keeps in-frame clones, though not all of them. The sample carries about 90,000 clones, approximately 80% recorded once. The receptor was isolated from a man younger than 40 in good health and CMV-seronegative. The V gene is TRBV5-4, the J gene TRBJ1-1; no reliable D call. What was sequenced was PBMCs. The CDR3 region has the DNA TGTGCCACCACGAAGGAGACTACGGCTTTCTTT. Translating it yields CATTKETTAFF.